The source of this T cell receptor beta chain is a study of cytomegalovirus exposure and HLA in healthy donors. Overall study results and limits: Roughly even sequencing depth across donors was the assumption behind the presence/absence analyses.

Trimming at V came to 6 bases and at J to 8 bases, leaving 3 bases not matched to a gene. CDR3 length: 12 amino acids. The germline CDR1 and CDR2 sequences are MNHEY and SVGAGI. On this clone: Its target is unknown.

PCR involved 60 Vbeta and 13 Jbeta primers. Sequencing was performed with immunoSEQ multiplex PCR; in TCRdb, only in-frame clones are kept and a portion is missing. This sample has 80,000 or so clones, with 67% found just once. The J gene is TRBJ2-3, the V gene TRBV6-5, with 9 bases aligning to TRBD2. This clonotype originated in a woman aged 45-65 years in good health and CMV-seropositive. The sequencing sample was made of PBMCs. The CDR3 DNA reads TGTGCCAGCAGCAATAGCGGGGGTACGCAGTATTTT. Translated, it gives CASSNSGGTQYF.